Shown below are 16 T cell receptor beta chains from a single sample sequenced in a study of T cells in Graves' hyperthyroidism and ophthalmopathy. Authors of the study amplified TCR beta CDR3 regions from RNA transcripts. The primer set for the first-round RT-PCR of the TCR CDR3 was HTBI. TCRdb called the multiplex PCR reads again in MiXCR, with one record for every CDR3 protein. The profile shows approximately 610,000 distinct CDR3 sequences, 14% to 15% of them singletons. The specimen sequenced was blood. The receptors stem from a woman in her thirties or forties with Graves' ophthalmopathy.

The sample holds a few counts of this clonotype. The rearrangement uses TRBV11-2 and TRBJ2-7; a possible D gene is TRBD1 (7 bases). This CDR3 contains 16 residues. The germline V gene has CDR1 SGHAT and CDR2 FQNNGV. The V end was cut by 5 bases, the J end by 3 bases, with 20 bases between. The CDR3 nucleotides are TGTGCCAGCAGCCTCCACAGGGGATCCGGGAGCTACGAGCAGTACTTC. Translated, it gives CASSLHRGSGSYEQYF.

The sample holds many counts of this clonotype. This chain links TRBV6-5 with TRBJ2-7, with no clear D. The CDR3 covers 14 residues. Trimming took 6 bases from V and 4 from J, leaving 16 bases between them. The germline gives CDR1 MNHEY, CDR2 SVGAGI. The CDR3 DNA reads TGTGCCAGCAGCTACAGCCTCGGGTTGTACGAGCAGTACTTC. This gives the protein CASSYSLGLYEQYF.

This clonotype was detected many times. The V gene is TRBV12-3 or TRBV12-4, the J gene TRBJ1-1, with D unclear. V was pared by 9 bases and J by 0 bases, with 11 bases between. This CDR3 has 13 amino acids. The CDR3 region is CASTKAMNTEAFF. DNA for the CDR3: TGTGCCAGTACGAAGGCCATGAACACTGAAGCTTTCTTT.

This clonotype has a count of ten or more. The rearrangement links TRBV27 to TRBJ2-7; D is perhaps TRBD1 or TRBD2 (5 bases each). Germline-derived CDR1 and CDR2 are MNHEY and SMNVEV (reference sequence). The germline V and J ends were trimmed by 4 bases and 3 bases, with 19 bases remaining between them. This CDR3 spans 16 amino acids. The CDR3 bases are TGTGCCAGCAGTTCCCGTGGGCTCCGAGGGGTCTACGAGCAGTACTTC. Translating gives CASSSRGLRGVYEQYF.

This clonotype was counted ten times or more. The chain employs TRBV20-1 and TRBJ1-2; 7 bases map to TRBD1. This CDR3 region has 13 residues. Germline loops: CDR1 DFQATT, CDR2 SNEGSKA (reference sequence). V shed 4 bases, J shed 4 bases, and the junction held 6 bases outside the gene matches. CDR3 region: CSAMQGDGYGYTF. The CDR3 DNA reads TGCAGTGCTATGCAGGGGGATGGCTATGGCTACACCTTC.

This clonotype was detected ten times or more. J is TRBJ2-7 and V is TRBV24-1; possible D gene TRBD1, 6 bases. V lost 4 bases to trimming and J lost 5 bases, with 17 bases between them. From germline, CDR1 is KGHDR and CDR2 SFDVKD. The CDR3 runs 15 residues. This CDR3 reads CATSDTTGYPHEQYF. The CDR3 DNA sequence: TGTGCCACCAGTGACACGACAGGCTACCCCCACGAGCAGTACTTC.

This clonotype showed up many times. V is TRBV29-1 and J is TRBJ1-1; D not resolved. V lost 4 bases and J 1 base, leaving 4 bases between the germline ends. The CDR3 length is 11 residues. Germline lookup yields CDR1 SQVTM and CDR2 ANQGSEA. The CDR3 loop is CSVVRNTEAFF. In DNA, the CDR3 is TGCAGCGTTGTTCGGAACACTGAAGCTTTCTTT. Full variable domain (outside the CDR3, taken from reference TRBV29-1 and TRBJ1-1): SAVISQKPSRDICQRGTSLTIQCQVDSQVTMMFWYRQQPGQSLTLIATANQGSEATYESGFVIDKFPISRPNLTFSTLTVSNMSPEDSSIYLCSVVRNTEAFFGQGTRLTVV.

This clonotype was counted at least ten times. The rearrangement uses TRBV27 and TRBJ1-3, with D maybe TRBD1 (6 bases). V was cut by 3 bases and J by 0 bases, with 12 bases left in between. Looked up from germline, CDR1 is MNHEY and CDR2 is SMNVEV (reference sequence). The CDR3 is 16 residues long. The CDR3 sequence is CASSLTGPYSGNTIYF. The CDR3 DNA reads TGTGCCAGCAGTTTGACAGGCCCTTACTCTGGAAACACCATATATTTT.

Ten or more counts support this clonotype. J is TRBJ1-1 and V is TRBV15; TRBD1 might be the D (5 bases). This CDR3 has 13 amino acids. Germline CDR1 and CDR2: LNHNV and YYDKDF (reference sequence). V lost 4 bases to trimming and J lost 2 bases, with 8 bases between them. The CDR3 is CATSKRGNTEAFF. Here the CDR3 DNA reads TGTGCCACCAGCAAGAGGGGAAACACTGAAGCTTTCTTT.

This clonotype was detected many times. V usage is TRBV30 and J usage is TRBJ2-5, with 8 bases that match TRBD1. The J segment lost 4 bases and the V segment lost 5 bases, leaving 9 bases of the junction unmatched. Germline CDR1 reads GTSNPN; CDR2 reads SVGIG (reference sequence). The CDR3 totals 14 residues. Here the CDR3 DNA reads TGTGCCTGGTCCGACAGGGGAGGTGGAGAGACCCAGTACTTC. This translates into CAWSDRGGGETQYF.

The chain recombines TRBV6-2 or TRBV6-3 with TRBJ1-5; D possibly corresponds to TRBD1 (6 bases). In germline, CDR1 is MNHEY, CDR2 SVGEGT. V lost 2 bases and J lost 1, with 15 bases in between. The CDR3 is 17 residues long. For the CDR3, the DNA is TGTGCCAGCAGTTACCAGGCAGGGGAGACCAGCAATCAGCCCCAGCATTTT. Translated: CASSYQAGETSNQPQHF.

V and J are TRBV4-3 and TRBJ2-2; TRBD2 aligns across 14 bases. Germline V gene lookup returns CDR1 LGHNA and CDR2 YSLEER. V shed 2 bases, J shed 6 bases, and the junction held 5 bases outside the gene matches. The CDR3 consists of 17 residues. The DNA of the CDR3 is TGCGCCAGCAGCCAACGGGGACTAGCGGGAGTGGCCGGGGAGCTGTTTTTT. It codes for CASSQRGLAGVAGELFF.

This chain uses TRBV5-1 with TRBJ2-7, with D unresolved. V lost 9 bases to trimming and J lost 2 bases, with 15 bases between them. The CDR3 covers 13 residues. The germline gives CDR1 SGHRS, CDR2 YFSETQ. DNA for the CDR3: TGCGCCAAGAGCTTGGATGCCACCTACGAGCAGTACTTC. Protein sequence: CAKSLDATYEQYF.

The chain joins TRBV24-1 to TRBJ2-3, with 7 bases matching TRBD2. Germline assignment: CDR1 KGHDR and CDR2 SFDVKD. Germline trimming cut 9 bases from V and 5 bases from J; bases unmatched to any gene: 7. The CDR3 is 13 residues long. The CDR3 DNA is TGTGCCACCCATCCGGGGGGTGGAGATACGCAGTATTTT. This codes for CATHPGGGDTQYF.

This clonotype showed up just a few times. The V and J genes are TRBV6-2 or TRBV6-3 and TRBJ1-2, with 11 positions matching TRBD1. Germline CDR1 is MNHEY and CDR2 is SVGEGT. The CDR3 has 14 amino acids. Trimming removed 6 bases from V and 8 bases from J; junction bases left unmatched: 8. The CDR3 is CASRPGTGGTGYTF. The CDR3 bases are TGTGCCAGCAGGCCGGGGACAGGGGGGACGGGCTACACCTTC.

In its sample, this clonotype was seen many times. The chain links TRBV11-1 to TRBJ2-3; D is perhaps TRBD2 (5 bases). Germline V gene lookup returns CDR1 SGHAT and CDR2 FQDESV (reference sequence). The V gene lost 4 bases and the J gene lost 4 bases, with 18 bases spanning the gap. This CDR3 has 16 residues. The CDR3 nucleotides read TGTGCCAGCAGCTCCGGGTCGGGGAGAGACGCAGATACGCAGTATTTT. Translating gives CASSSGSGRDADTQYF.